This T cell receptor beta chain was sequenced for a study of chemoradiotherapy in HPV16-positive cancers. Overall study findings and caveats: HPV-responsive T-cell expansion during chemoradiotherapy was linked to improved recurrence-free survival in HPV16-positive patients.

Germline loops: CDR1 SGHNT, CDR2 YYREEE (reference sequence). The CDR3 loop spans 13 amino acids. The V end was cut by 1 base, the J end by 8 bases, with 12 bases between. This table comes from immunoSEQ multiplex PCR, and its TCRdb copy is limited to in-frame clones, with some not included. The sample records roughly 11,000 clones, around 80% being singletons. As concerns this clone: Its specificity is not known.

This specimen was collected from a patient who underwent chemoradiotherapy. The receptor comes from a human donor with HPV-associated anogenital cancer. The rearrangement uses TRBV5-4 and TRBJ1-2, with D possibly TRBD1 on 6 matching bases. The CDR3 sequence is CASSLKSGGGYTF. CDR3 bases: TGTGCCAGCAGCTTGAAGTCGGGGGGCGGCTACACCTTC.